The next 21 T cell receptor beta chains were all read from a single sample in a study of blood T cells in healthy people across ages. The use of a sample-barcoded 5' primer and a J-beta primer mix characterized a second PCR of roughly 7 to 12 cycles. In TCRdb, the 5' RACE reads were re-called with MiXCR into one record per CDR3 protein. The repertoire has about 1.5 million distinct CDR3 sequences, approximately 40% of them found once; the top ten carry roughly 7.7%. Sequencing input: blood. All receptors come from a woman aged 18-30 years in good health.

The chain has TRBV5-1 and TRBJ2-1; 11 nucleotides match TRBD2. Germline V gene lookup returns CDR1 SGHRS and CDR2 YFSETQ. There are 18 residues in the CDR3. V was clipped by 2 bases and J by 3 bases; unmatched bases: 10. CDR3 residues: CASSFLAGGPTNYNEQFF. The CDR3, as DNA: TGCGCCAGCAGCTTCCTAGCGGGAGGTCCTACTAACTACAATGAGCAGTTCTTC. The complete variable domain, with remaining parts taken from reference TRBV5-1 and TRBJ2-1, reads KAGVTQTPRYLIKTRGQQVTLSCSPISGHRSVSWYQQTPGQGLQFLFEYFSETQRNKGNFPGRFSGRQFSNSRSEMNVSTLELGDSALYLCASSFLAGGPTNYNEQFFGPGTRLTVL.

V and J are TRBV6-1 and TRBJ2-7; D might be TRBD1 or TRBD2, each matching 5 bases. Germline values: CDR1 MNHNS, CDR2 SASEGT. V lost 8 bases and J 2 bases, leaving 16 bases between the germline ends. The CDR3 is 14 residues long. CDR3 residues: CASHFGTVTYEQYF. CDR3 nucleotides: TGTGCCAGCCACTTCGGGACCGTCACCTACGAGCAGTACTTC.

The chain employs TRBV7-2 and TRBJ2-3; D is uncertain. The CDR3 length is 15 residues. Trimming took 3 bases from V and 5 from J, leaving 15 bases between them. The germline V gene encodes CDR1 SGHTA and CDR2 FQGNSA. The CDR3, as DNA: TGTGCCAGCAGCTTGAGCTCTCTAGGCCGAGATACGCAGTATTTT. Translation: CASSLSSLGRDTQYF.

This clonotype was counted a few times. The chain links TRBV29-1 to TRBJ1-4, with D unclear. In germline, CDR1 is SQVTM, CDR2 ANQGSEA. The CDR3 totals 14 residues. Deletions cut 4 bases from V and 8 bases from J, with 17 bases between. CDR3 protein: CSVVWSGRSEKLFF. CDR3 DNA: TGCAGCGTTGTGTGGTCGGGAAGAAGCGAAAAACTGTTTTTT.

This clonotype was detected a few times. The gene calls are TRBV6-1 and TRBJ1-5, with D unresolved. Trimming shortened V by 3 bases and J by 3 bases, and 6 bases separated the two germline ends. Germline V gene sequence: CDR1 MNHNS, CDR2 SASEGT. This CDR3 has 13 amino acids. CDR3 DNA: TGTGCCAGCAGTGAGGCGGCCAATCAGCCCCAGCATTTT. Protein sequence: CASSEAANQPQHF.

This chain uses TRBV7-9 with TRBJ2-7; TRBD2 aligns across 11 bases. The CDR3 spans 17 residues. V was clipped by 3 bases and J by 2 bases; unmatched bases: 9. CDR1 is SEHNR and CDR2 is FQNEAQ in the germline V gene (reference sequence). CDR3 region: CASSLVRGLAEPYEQYF. DNA of the CDR3: TGTGCCAGCAGCTTGGTCCGGGGACTAGCGGAACCCTACGAGCAGTACTTC.

The rearrangement uses TRBV29-1 and TRBJ2-5; D not certain. Trimming left V 7 bases short and J 11 bases short, with 17 bases between. Germline V gene lookup returns CDR1 SQVTM and CDR2 ANQGSEA. This CDR3 is 11 amino acids long. The CDR3 region is CSGTGLNEQYF. The CDR3 region has the DNA TGCAGCGGTACTGGATTGAATGAGCAGTACTTC.

The V and J genes are TRBV11-2 and TRBJ2-1; D possibly uses TRBD1 or TRBD2 (5 bases each). CDR1 and CDR2 (germline): SGHAT, FQNNGV. V was pared by 4 bases and J by 6 bases, with 16 bases between. There are 15 residues in the CDR3. CDR3 in amino acids: CASSSGRTPTNEQFF. CDR3 DNA: TGTGCCAGCAGCTCGGGACGGACTCCTACCAATGAGCAGTTCTTC.

This rearrangement joins TRBV24-1 to TRBJ2-1; D is perhaps TRBD1 (8 bases). Germline V CDR1 and CDR2: KGHDR, SFDVKD. The CDR3 spans 16 residues. Deletions cut 2 bases from V and 13 bases from J, with 23 bases between. CDR3 DNA: TGTGCCACCAGTGATTCACAGGGGGGGCTTAAAGAGACCCAGTTCTTC. Its protein product is CATSDSQGGLKETQFF.

This clonotype came up a few times. This chain links TRBV27 with TRBJ1-5; D ambiguous. Germline V gene sequence: CDR1 MNHEY, CDR2 SMNVEV (reference sequence). V was cut by 5 bases and J by 0 bases, with 14 bases left in between. The CDR3 runs to 16 residues. The CDR3 protein is CASSPLTDSSNQPQHF. The CDR3 DNA is TGTGCCAGCAGTCCCCTCACGGACTCTAGCAATCAGCCCCAGCATTTT.

This chain connects TRBV2 to TRBJ2-1, with TRBD2 identical over 16 bases. The CDR3 totals 17 residues. Looked up from germline, CDR1 is SNHLY and CDR2 is FYNNEI. Trimming took 8 bases from V and 1 from J; bases not matched to a gene: 5. As DNA, the CDR3 is TGTGCCAGCGTGGGACTAGCGGGAGGGCCGTCCTACAATGAGCAGTTCTTC. Residues: CASVGLAGGPSYNEQFF.

This clonotype came up a few times. The CDR3 loop reads CASSLLVAGGHEQYF. The DNA for the CDR3 is TGTGCCAGCAGCCTTTTGGTAGCGGGGGGGCATGAGCAGTACTTC. The V call is TRBV7-3, the J call TRBJ2-7; TRBD2 matches 11 bases. Germline trimming cut 5 bases from V and 7 bases from J; bases unmatched to any gene: 10. The germline V gene has CDR1 SGHTA and CDR2 FQGTGA. The CDR3 runs 15 residues.

J is TRBJ1-1 and V is TRBV24-1; D is ambiguous. Germline loops: CDR1 KGHDR, CDR2 SFDVKD. There are 13 residues in the CDR3. Trimming removed 1 base at V and 1 base at J, with 3 bases between. CDR3 protein: CATSDFANTEAFF. CDR3 bases: TGTGCCACCAGTGATTTCGCGAACACTGAAGCTTTCTTT.

This chain joins TRBV7-9 and TRBJ1-6; D gene ambiguous. CDR3 length equals 13 residues. Germline loops: CDR1 SEHNR, CDR2 FQNEAQ (reference sequence). Trimming left V 1 base short and J 14 bases short, with 12 bases between. The CDR3 bases are TGTGCCAGCAGCTTAGATTTCCCGGGAGCCCTCCACTTT. This translates into CASSLDFPGALHF.

This clonotype was detected only a few times. J is TRBJ2-1 and V is TRBV3-1; 9 positions match TRBD2. This CDR3 is 15 amino acids long. The ends lost 1 base at V and 6 bases at J; junction bases unmatched: 4. Germline V gene sequence: CDR1 LGHDT, CDR2 YNNKEL (reference sequence). The CDR3, as DNA: TGTGCCAGCAGCCAAGGGATAGCGGGGGTCAATGAGCAGTTCTTC. This translates into CASSQGIAGVNEQFF.

In its sample, this clonotype was seen a few times. This rearrangement joins TRBV14 to TRBJ2-5; 8 bases agree with TRBD1. The V and J ends lost 2 bases and 1 base, in that order; junction bases with no gene match: 6. The CDR3 is made up of 16 amino acids. CDR1 is SGHDN, CDR2 FVKESK, per germline. The CDR3 DNA reads TGTGCCAGCAGCCAAAGGGACAGGAGTCTCCAAGAGACCCAGTACTTC. Protein sequence: CASSQRDRSLQETQYF.

CDR3 sequence: CASSTGTSGNKGAYNEQFF. CDR3 in DNA: TGTGCCAGCAGCACTGGGACTAGCGGGAATAAGGGGGCCTACAATGAGCAGTTCTTC. V and J are TRBV9 and TRBJ2-1; the match to TRBD2 covers 13 bases. CDR1 is SGDLS, CDR2 YYNGEE, per germline. With V trimmed by 4 bases and J by 2 bases, 12 bases remained unmatched. The CDR3 sequence is 19 residues long.

The V and J genes are TRBV7-9 and TRBJ1-6; D uncertain. Germline V gene lookup returns CDR1 SEHNR and CDR2 FQNEAQ (reference sequence). The CDR3 covers 15 residues. Trimming took 1 base from V and 13 from J, leaving 17 bases between them. The CDR3 nucleotides are TGTGCCAGCAGCTTAGGCGGACCCCGTCTGAGTCCCCTCCACTTT. Protein: CASSLGGPRLSPLHF.

Only one count was recorded for this clonotype. The chain recombines TRBV12-1 with TRBJ2-3; the listed D gene, TRBD2, was not tested against the DNA. TRBV12-1 corresponds to a pseudogene. The CDR3 contains 16 residues. The CDR3, as DNA: TGTGCCAGCAGCTTTGGTGCTAGCCCGAATCGTGATACGCAGTATTTT. Translating gives CASSFGASPNRDTQYF.

The table lists this clonotype with a few counts. The J gene is TRBJ2-3, the V gene TRBV6-1, with TRBD1 matching over 7 bases. There are 15 residues in the CDR3. Germline CDR1 and CDR2: MNHNS and SASEGT. The trim removed 2 bases at V and 2 bases at J, leaving 4 bases unmatched. Here the CDR3 reads CASSESTGYTDTQYF. DNA of the CDR3: TGTGCCAGCAGTGAATCGACAGGGTACACAGATACGCAGTATTTT.

V and J are TRBV5-1 and TRBJ2-3; TRBD1 matches at 9 bases. V lost 3 bases to trimming and J lost 2 bases; unmatched junction nucleotides: 7. The germline V gene has CDR1 SGHRS and CDR2 YFSETQ. This CDR3 region has 16 residues. The CDR3 nucleotides read TGCGCCAGCAGCTACGGGACAGGGTCTTACACAGATACGCAGTATTTT. As protein: CASSYGTGSYTDTQYF.